A selection of T cell receptor beta chains follows, all from one sample in a study of blood T cell repertoires in COVID-19. Sequencing was performed with immunoSEQ multiplex PCR; in TCRdb, only in-frame clones are kept and a portion is missing. Here the sample spans 310,000 or so clones, 80% to 95% being singletons. The sequencing sample was made of PBMCs or T cells enriched from blood (not recorded which). The receptors were sampled from a woman in her 30s who had recovered from COVID-19. Each CDR3 is given with its conserved first and last residue. Each record gives: CDR3 protein, V gene, J gene.

CASSLGGGGPFSYEQYF	TRBV5-4	TRBJ2-7
CASTPQGGVQFF	TRBV6-5	TRBJ2-1
CASSLQGTGNTIYF	TRBV27	TRBJ1-3
CASSSMTGMNTEAFF	TRBV5-4	TRBJ1-1
CASSTGQRYGYTF	TRBV19	TRBJ1-2
CASTRSGSYEQYF	TRBV5-6	TRBJ2-7
CASSLRSSGGKAYEQYF	TRBV27	TRBJ2-7
CASSSDSGELFF	TRBV7-3	TRBJ2-2
CAWSTRGLAGGAAYNEQFF	TRBV30	TRBJ2-1
CASSAIGVHSYNEQFF	TRBV9	TRBJ2-1
CASSARDSGKEKLFF	TRBV5-4	TRBJ1-4
CASRADSPTEAFF	TRBV25-1	TRBJ1-1
CASSQVRQGGSAEAFF	TRBV4-1	TRBJ1-1
CASSHRGIYTEAFF	TRBV6-5	TRBJ1-1
CASSPRSGGEGKLFF	TRBV7-9	TRBJ1-4
CASSGRQGGDTQYF	TRBV2	TRBJ2-3
CASSPREASGEQFF	TRBV7-6	TRBJ2-1
CASSRIRTGGNNEQFF	TRBV7-9	TRBJ2-1
CASSLTSGNEQFF	TRBV28	TRBJ2-1
CASSHRGQVLNSGANVLTF	TRBV14	TRBJ2-6
CAWRVQGAFGYTF	TRBV30	TRBJ1-2
CAAAGGNTEAFF	TRBV19	TRBJ1-1
CASMSGQTRNTGELFF	TRBV19	TRBJ2-2
CASSPTRGPTGELFF	TRBV28	TRBJ2-2
CASSLGGGSNQPQHF	TRBV5-1	TRBJ1-5
CATNTGGTDTQYF	TRBV24-1	TRBJ2-3
CASSRGLETQYF	TRBV5-1	TRBJ2-5
CASSQLGQGNSPLHF	TRBV4-2	TRBJ1-6
CASTPGRGHDNEQFF	TRBV28	TRBJ2-1
CASSQEAKTVDNSPLHF	TRBV3-1/TRBV3-2	TRBJ1-6
CASSTIAGFVGETQYF	TRBV9	TRBJ2-5
CASSVSTGDGNTIYF	TRBV4-3	TRBJ1-3
CATSEDRATYEQYF	TRBV15	TRBJ2-7
CASTTGAGAPEAFF	TRBV27	TRBJ1-1
CASSTSGRAGEQFF	TRBV7-3	TRBJ2-1
CASTQLAVYGEQYF	TRBV6-6	TRBJ2-7
CASTPREISGNTIYF	TRBV3-1/TRBV3-2	TRBJ1-3
CASSYSAGTYEQYF	TRBV6-2/TRBV6-3	TRBJ2-7
CASSSKTGVPQETQYF	TRBV7-3	TRBJ2-5
CSARQNQETQYF	TRBV29-1	TRBJ2-5
CASSRVGGSTYGYTF	TRBV28	TRBJ1-2
CASSIFLQANTGELFF	TRBV19	TRBJ2-2
CATSDLSGTGIHNEQFF	TRBV24-1	TRBJ2-1
CASSLRVGQGGNTIYF	TRBV5-6	TRBJ1-3
CASSMTSGHYEQYF	TRBV7-9	TRBJ2-7
CASSEGLAGGTYEQYF	TRBV2	TRBJ2-7
CASSLRTVEETQYF	TRBV11-2	TRBJ2-5
CSVASGSNTEAFF	TRBV29-1	TRBJ1-1